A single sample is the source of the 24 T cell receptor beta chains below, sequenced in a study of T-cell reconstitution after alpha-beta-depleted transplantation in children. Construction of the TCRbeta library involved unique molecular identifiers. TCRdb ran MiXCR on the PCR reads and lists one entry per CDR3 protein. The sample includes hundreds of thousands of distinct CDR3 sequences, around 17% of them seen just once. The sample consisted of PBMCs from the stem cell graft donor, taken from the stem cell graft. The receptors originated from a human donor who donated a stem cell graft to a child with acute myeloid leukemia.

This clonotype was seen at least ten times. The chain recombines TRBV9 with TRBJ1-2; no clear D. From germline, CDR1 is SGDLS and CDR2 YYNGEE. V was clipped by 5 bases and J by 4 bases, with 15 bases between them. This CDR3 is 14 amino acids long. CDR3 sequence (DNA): TGTGCCAGCAGAGGAGAGGGCCTTGGCTATGGCTACACCTTC. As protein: CASRGEGLGYGYTF. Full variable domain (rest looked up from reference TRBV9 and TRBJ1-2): DSGVTQTPKHLITATGQRVTLRCSPRSGDLSVYWYQQSLDQGLQFLIQYYNGEERAKGNILERFSAQQFPDLHSELNLSSLELGDSALYFCASRGEGLGYGYTFGSGTRLTVV.

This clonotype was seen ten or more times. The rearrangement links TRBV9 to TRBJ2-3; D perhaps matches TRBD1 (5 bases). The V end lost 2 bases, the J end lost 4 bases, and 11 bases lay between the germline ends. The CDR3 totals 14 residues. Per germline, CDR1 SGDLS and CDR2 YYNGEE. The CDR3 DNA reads TGTGCCAGCAGCGTGGGCAGGGCATCAGATACGCAGTATTTT. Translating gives CASSVGRASDTQYF.

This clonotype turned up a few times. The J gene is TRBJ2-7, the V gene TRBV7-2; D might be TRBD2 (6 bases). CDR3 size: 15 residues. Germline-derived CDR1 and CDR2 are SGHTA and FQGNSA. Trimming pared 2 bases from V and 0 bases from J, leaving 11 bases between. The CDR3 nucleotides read TGTGCCAGCAGCTTATGGGGGGAGAGCTCCTACGAGCAGTACTTC. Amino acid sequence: CASSLWGESSYEQYF.

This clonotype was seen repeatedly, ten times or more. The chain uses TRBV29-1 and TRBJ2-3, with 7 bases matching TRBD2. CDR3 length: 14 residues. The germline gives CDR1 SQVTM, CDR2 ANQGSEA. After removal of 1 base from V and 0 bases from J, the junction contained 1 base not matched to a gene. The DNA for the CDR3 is TGCAGCGTTGAAGGACTAGCTAGCACAGATACGCAGTATTTT. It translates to CSVEGLASTDTQYF.

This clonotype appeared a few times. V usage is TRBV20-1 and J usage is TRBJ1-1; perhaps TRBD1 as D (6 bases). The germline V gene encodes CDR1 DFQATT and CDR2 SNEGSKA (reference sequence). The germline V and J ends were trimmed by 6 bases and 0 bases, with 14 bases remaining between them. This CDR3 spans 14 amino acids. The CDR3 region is CSAIPGEVNTEAFF. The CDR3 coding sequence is TGCAGTGCCATTCCAGGGGAGGTGAACACTGAAGCTTTCTTT.

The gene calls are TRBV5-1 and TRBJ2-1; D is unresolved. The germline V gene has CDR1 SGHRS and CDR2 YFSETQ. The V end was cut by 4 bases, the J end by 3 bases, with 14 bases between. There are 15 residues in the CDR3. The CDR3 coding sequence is TGCGCCAGCAGCCTCGGTCCTCCGGGCTACAATGAGCAGTTCTTC. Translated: CASSLGPPGYNEQFF.

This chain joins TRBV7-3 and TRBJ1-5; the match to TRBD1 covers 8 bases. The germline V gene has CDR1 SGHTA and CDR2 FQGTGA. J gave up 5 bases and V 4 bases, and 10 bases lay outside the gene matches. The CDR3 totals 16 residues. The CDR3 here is CASSSPDREVDQPQHF. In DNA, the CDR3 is TGTGCCAGCAGCTCTCCGGACAGGGAGGTGGATCAGCCCCAGCATTTT. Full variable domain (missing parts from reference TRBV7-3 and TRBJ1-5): GAGVSQTPSNKVTEKGKYVELRCDPISGHTALYWYRQSLGQGPEFLIYFQGTGAADDSGLPNDRFFAVRPEGSVSTLKIQRTERGDSAVYLCASSSPDREVDQPQHFGDGTRLSIL.

The CDR3 sequence: CASGGQFAAPTNEKLFF. The CDR3 nucleotides are TGTGCCAGCGGAGGACAGTTTGCAGCCCCAACTAATGAAAAACTGTTTTTT. The rearrangement links TRBV28 to TRBJ1-4, with D possibly matching TRBD1 (6 bases). The V gene lost 8 bases and the J gene lost 0 bases, with 19 bases spanning the gap. CDR1 and CDR2 from the germline V gene are MDHEN and SYDVKM. This CDR3 spans 17 amino acids.

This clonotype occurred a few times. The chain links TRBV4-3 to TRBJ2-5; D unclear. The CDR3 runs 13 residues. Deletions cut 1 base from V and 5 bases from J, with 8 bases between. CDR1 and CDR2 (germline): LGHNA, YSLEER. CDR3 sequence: CASSQGWRETQYF. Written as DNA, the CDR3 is TGCGCCAGCAGCCAAGGATGGCGGGAGACCCAGTACTTC.

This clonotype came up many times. The CDR3 bases are TGTGCCAGCAGCGTAGCTCTGGGCGGGGAGCTGTTTTTT. It is translated as CASSVALGGELFF. The chain carries TRBV9 and TRBJ2-2; D is ambiguous. Germline CDR1 is SGDLS and CDR2 is YYNGEE. The CDR3 spans 13 residues. Trimming removed 0 bases at V and 7 bases at J, with 7 bases between.

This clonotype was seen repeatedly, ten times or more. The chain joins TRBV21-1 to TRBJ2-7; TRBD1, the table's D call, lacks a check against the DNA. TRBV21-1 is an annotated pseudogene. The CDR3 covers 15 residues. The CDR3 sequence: CASIKWGRRCYEQYF. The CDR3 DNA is TGTGCCAGCATCAAATGGGGCCGACGGTGTTACGAGCAGTACTTC.

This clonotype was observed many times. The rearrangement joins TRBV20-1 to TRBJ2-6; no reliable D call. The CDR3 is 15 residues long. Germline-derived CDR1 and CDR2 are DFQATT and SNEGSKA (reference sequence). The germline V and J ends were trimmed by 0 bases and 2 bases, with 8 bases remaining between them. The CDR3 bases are TGCAGTGCTAGAGATAAAGGGACTGGGGCCAACGTCCTGACTTTC. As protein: CSARDKGTGANVLTF.

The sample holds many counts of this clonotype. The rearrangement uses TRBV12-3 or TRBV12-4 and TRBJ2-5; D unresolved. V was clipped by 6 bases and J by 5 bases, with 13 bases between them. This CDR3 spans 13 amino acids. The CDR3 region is CASSHPARETQYF. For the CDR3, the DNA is TGTGCCAGCAGCCACCCGGCAAGGGAGACCCAGTACTTC.

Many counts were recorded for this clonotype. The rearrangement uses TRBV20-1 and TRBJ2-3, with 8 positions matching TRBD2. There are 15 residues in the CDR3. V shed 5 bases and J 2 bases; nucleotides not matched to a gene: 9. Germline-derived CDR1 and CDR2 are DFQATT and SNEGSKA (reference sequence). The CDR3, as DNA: TGCAGTGCTCAACACGCGGGGGGCTACACAGATACGCAGTATTTT. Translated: CSAQHAGGYTDTQYF.

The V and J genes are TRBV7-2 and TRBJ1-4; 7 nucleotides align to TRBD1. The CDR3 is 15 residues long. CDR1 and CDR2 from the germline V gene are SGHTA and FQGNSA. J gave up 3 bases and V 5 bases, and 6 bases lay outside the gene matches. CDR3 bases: TGTGCCAGCAGCCCAGGGGGGCCGGCTAATGAAAAACTGTTTTTT. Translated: CASSPGGPANEKLFF.

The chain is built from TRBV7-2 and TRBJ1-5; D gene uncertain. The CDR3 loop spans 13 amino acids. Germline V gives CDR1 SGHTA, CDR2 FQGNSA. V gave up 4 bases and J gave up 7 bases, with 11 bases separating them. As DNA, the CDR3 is TGTGCCAGCAGCTACGGTCAAGGGCAGCCCCAGCATTTT. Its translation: CASSYGQGQPQHF.

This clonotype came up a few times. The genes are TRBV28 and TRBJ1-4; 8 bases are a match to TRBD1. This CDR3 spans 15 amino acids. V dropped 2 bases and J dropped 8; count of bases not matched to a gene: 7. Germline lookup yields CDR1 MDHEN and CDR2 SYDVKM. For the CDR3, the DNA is TGTGCCAGCAGTTTACAGGGGGCGATGGGGGAAAAACTGTTTTTT. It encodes CASSLQGAMGEKLFF.

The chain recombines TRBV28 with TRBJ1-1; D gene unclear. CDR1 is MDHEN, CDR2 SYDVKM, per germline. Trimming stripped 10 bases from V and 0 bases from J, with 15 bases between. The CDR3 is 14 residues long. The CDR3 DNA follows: TGTGCCATCGCCCCGGGTCTCCTGAACACTGAAGCTTTCTTT. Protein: CAIAPGLLNTEAFF.

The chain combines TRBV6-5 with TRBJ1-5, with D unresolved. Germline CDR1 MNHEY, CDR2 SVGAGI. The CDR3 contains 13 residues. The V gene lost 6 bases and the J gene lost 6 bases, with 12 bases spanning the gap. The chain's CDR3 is CASRLAKGQPQHF. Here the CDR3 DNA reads TGTGCCAGCAGACTCGCCAAGGGTCAGCCCCAGCATTTT.

In nucleotides, the CDR3 is TGCGCCAGCAGCCAGGCAAGGACACGAATTCCCTACGAGCAGTACTTC. This codes for CASSQARTRIPYEQYF. The V and J genes are TRBV4-3 and TRBJ2-7; the D gene is possibly TRBD1 (5 bases). CDR1 is LGHNA, CDR2 YSLEER, per germline. This CDR3 spans 16 amino acids. V dropped 3 bases and J dropped 2 bases, with 17 bases sitting between them.

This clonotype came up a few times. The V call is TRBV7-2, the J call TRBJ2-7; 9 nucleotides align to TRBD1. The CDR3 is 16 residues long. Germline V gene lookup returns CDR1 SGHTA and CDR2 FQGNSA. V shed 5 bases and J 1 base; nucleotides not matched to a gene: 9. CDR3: CASSLGTGMESYEQYF. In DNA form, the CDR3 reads TGTGCCAGCAGCCTGGGGACAGGGATGGAGTCCTACGAGCAGTACTTC.

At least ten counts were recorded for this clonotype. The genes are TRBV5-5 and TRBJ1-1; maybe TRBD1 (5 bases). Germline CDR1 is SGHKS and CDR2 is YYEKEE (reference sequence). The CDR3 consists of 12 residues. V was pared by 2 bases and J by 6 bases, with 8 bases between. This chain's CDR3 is CASSFTGSEAFF. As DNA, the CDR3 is TGTGCCAGCAGCTTTACAGGCTCTGAAGCTTTCTTT.

The CDR3 DNA reads as TGTGCCAGCAGCCTGGACATCGGCCACAATGAGCAGTTCTTC. Its protein product is CASSLDIGHNEQFF. V and J are TRBV7-2 and TRBJ2-1; a possible D gene is TRBD1 (5 bases). The CDR3 is made up of 14 amino acids. The V and J ends lost 5 bases and 5 bases respectively, with 13 bases between them. Germline V gene lookup returns CDR1 SGHTA and CDR2 FQGNSA.

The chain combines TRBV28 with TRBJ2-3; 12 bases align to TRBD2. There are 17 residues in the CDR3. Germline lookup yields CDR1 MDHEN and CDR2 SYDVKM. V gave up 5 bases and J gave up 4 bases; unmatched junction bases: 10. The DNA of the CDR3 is TGTGCCAGCAGTACTCGACTAGCGGGGGATGAGGCAGATACGCAGTATTTT. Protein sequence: CASSTRLAGDEADTQYF.